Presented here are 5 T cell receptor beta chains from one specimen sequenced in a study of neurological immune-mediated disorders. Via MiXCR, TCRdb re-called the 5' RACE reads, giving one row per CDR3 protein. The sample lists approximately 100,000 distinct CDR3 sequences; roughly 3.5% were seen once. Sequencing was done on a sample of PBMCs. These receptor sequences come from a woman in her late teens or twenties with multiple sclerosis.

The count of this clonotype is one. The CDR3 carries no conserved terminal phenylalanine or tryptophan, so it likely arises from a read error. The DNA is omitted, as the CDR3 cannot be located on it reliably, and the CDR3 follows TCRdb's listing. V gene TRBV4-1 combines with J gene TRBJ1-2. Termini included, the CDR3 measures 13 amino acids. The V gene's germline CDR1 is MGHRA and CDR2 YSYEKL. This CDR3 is CASSQEPWGGYNL.

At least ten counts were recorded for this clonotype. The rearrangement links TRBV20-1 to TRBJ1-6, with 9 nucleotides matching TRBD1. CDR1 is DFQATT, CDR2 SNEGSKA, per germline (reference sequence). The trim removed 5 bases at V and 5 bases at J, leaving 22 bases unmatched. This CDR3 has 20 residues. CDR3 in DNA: TGCAGTGCTGGGGACCCTCGGGGACAGGGTCGACCCGGCAATAATTCACCCCTCCACTTT. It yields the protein CSAGDPRGQGRPGNNSPLHF.

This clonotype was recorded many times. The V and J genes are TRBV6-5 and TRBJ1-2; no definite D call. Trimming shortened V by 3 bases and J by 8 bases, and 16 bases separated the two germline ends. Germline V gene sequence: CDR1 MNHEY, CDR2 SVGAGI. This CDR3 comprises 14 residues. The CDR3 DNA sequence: TGTGCCAGCAGTTATCGGGTCAGCAATGGGGGCTACACCTTC. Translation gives CASSYRVSNGGYTF.

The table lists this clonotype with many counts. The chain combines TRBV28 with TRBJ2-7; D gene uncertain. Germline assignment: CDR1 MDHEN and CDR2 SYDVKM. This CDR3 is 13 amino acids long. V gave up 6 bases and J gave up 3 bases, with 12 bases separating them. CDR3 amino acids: CASSNDMLYEQYF. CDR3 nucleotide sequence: TGTGCCAGCAGCAATGACATGCTCTACGAGCAGTACTTC.

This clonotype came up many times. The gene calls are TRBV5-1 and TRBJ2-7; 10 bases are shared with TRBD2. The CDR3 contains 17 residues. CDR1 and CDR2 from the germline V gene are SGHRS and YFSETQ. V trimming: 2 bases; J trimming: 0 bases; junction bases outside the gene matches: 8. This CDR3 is CASSLIPSGGTSYEQYF. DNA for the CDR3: TGCGCCAGCAGCTTAATACCTAGCGGGGGCACCTCCTACGAGCAGTACTTC. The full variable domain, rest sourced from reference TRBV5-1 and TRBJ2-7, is KAGVTQTPRYLIKTRGQQVTLSCSPISGHRSVSWYQQTPGQGLQFLFEYFSETQRNKGNFPGRFSGRQFSNSRSEMNVSTLELGDSALYLCASSLIPSGGTSYEQYFGPGTRLTVT.